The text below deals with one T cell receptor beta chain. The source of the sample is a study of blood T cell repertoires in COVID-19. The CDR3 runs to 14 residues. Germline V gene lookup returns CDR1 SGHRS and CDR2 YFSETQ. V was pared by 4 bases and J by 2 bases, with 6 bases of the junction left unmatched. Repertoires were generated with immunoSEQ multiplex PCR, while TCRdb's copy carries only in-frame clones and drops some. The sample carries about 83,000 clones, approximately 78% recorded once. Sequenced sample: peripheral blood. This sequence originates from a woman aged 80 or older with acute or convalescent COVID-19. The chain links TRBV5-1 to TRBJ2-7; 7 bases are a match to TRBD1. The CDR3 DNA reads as TGCGCCAGCAGCCTGACAGGGCCTCCCTACGAGCAGTACTTC. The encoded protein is CASSLTGPPYEQYF. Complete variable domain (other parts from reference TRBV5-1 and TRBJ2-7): KAGVTQTPRYLIKTRGQQVTLSCSPISGHRSVSWYQQTPGQGLQFLFEYFSETQRNKGNFPGRFSGRQFSNSRSEMNVSTLELGDSALYLCASSLTGPPYEQYFGPGTRLTVT.